The 7 T cell receptor beta chains given below trace back to one sample, sequenced in a study of human T cells and chemical hapten exposure. Time point here: patch test 3, about 24 weeks after DPC sensitization. Treatment here: therapeutic diphenylcyclopropenone sensitization with weekly scalp DPC. TCRdb recomputed calls from the RACE reads with MiXCR, one row per CDR3 protein. The data show some 110,000 distinct CDR3 sequences, approximately 10% seen once. Sequencing was performed on whole blood, taken in connection with sensitization to the hapten diphenylcyclopropenone (DPC). These receptors came from a woman aged 45 to 65 with alopecia areata. Some clones in this sample may be carry-over from other donors' samples.

The chain is built from TRBV10-3 and TRBJ2-5, with 8 bases aligning to TRBD1. The CDR3 covers 15 residues. CDR1 and CDR2 from the germline V gene are ENHRY and SYGVKD. J gave up 3 bases and V 3 bases, and 6 bases lay outside the gene matches. The CDR3 DNA is TGTGCCATCAGTGAACGGGACAGGAGAAAAGAGACCCAGTACTTC. Translation: CAISERDRRKETQYF.

In this sample, this clonotype turned up many times. The chain couples TRBV2 to TRBJ2-3; maybe TRBD2 (6 bases). This CDR3 contains 13 residues. Trimming pared 5 bases from V and 4 bases from J, leaving 10 bases between. The germline gives CDR1 SNHLY, CDR2 FYNNEI. In DNA form, the CDR3 reads TGTGCCAGCAGTTCGCGACTAGCAGATACGCAGTATTTT. Amino acid sequence: CASSSRLADTQYF.

This clonotype was counted only a few times. The chain joins TRBV20-1 to TRBJ2-3; the D is unclear. CDR1 is DFQATT, CDR2 SNEGSKA, per germline (reference sequence). The V gene lost 0 bases and the J gene lost 0 bases, with 10 bases spanning the gap. This CDR3 is 15 amino acids long. For the CDR3, the DNA is TGCAGTGCTAGAGATACCTCTTCTAGCACAGATACGCAGTATTTT. This translates into CSARDTSSSTDTQYF.

The J gene is TRBJ1-1, the V gene TRBV6-1; D perhaps matches TRBD1 (5 bases). With 5 bases removed from V and 4 bases from J, the gap between germline ends came to 14 bases. The CDR3 is made up of 14 amino acids. The germline CDR1 and CDR2 sequences are MNHNS and SASEGT. CDR3 sequence: CASSRTSWGTEAFF. The CDR3 DNA sequence: TGTGCCAGCAGTCGGACATCTTGGGGCACTGAAGCTTTCTTT.

The chain links TRBV4-2 to TRBJ2-3, with D possibly being TRBD2 (5 bases). Germline CDR1 is LGHNA and CDR2 is YNFKEQ. Deletions cut 0 bases from V and 3 bases from J, with 10 bases between. The CDR3 totals 15 residues. CDR3 sequence: CASSQDRGITDTQYF. The CDR3 DNA sequence: TGTGCCAGCAGCCAAGATAGAGGGATTACAGATACGCAGTATTTT.

This clonotype showed up many times. The V and J genes are TRBV7-2 and TRBJ2-5, with TRBD1 matching over 7 bases. The germline V gene encodes CDR1 SGHTA and CDR2 FQGNSA. V lost 4 bases and J lost 1; bases outside the gene matches: 6. The CDR3 runs 15 residues. The CDR3 sequence: CASSSGDRPQETQYF. The CDR3 nucleotides read TGTGCCAGCAGCTCCGGGGACAGACCCCAAGAGACCCAGTACTTC.

This clonotype has more than one count but fewer than ten. This chain joins TRBV13 and TRBJ2-5; 12 nucleotides agree with TRBD1. With 4 bases clipped from V and 6 bases from J, the junction kept 3 bases outside the gene matches. The germline gives CDR1 PRHDT, CDR2 FYEKMQ (reference sequence). The CDR3 extends over 14 amino acids. CDR3 amino acids: CASSWGQGAKTQYF. The CDR3, as DNA: TGTGCCAGCAGCTGGGGACAGGGGGCGAAGACCCAGTACTTC.